The present entry profiles one T cell receptor (beta chain) with its context. Antigen: not known. This entry comes from a study of early T cells in non-severe SARS-CoV-2 infection. Across the study: Chains stayed unpaired after sequencing of bulk RNA from unsorted whole blood.

In the library, individual cDNA molecules carried attached unique molecular identifiers. MiXCR was run by TCRdb on the 5' RACE reads, yielding one entry per CDR3 protein. The table has under 85,000 distinct CDR3 sequences, approximately 13% seen once. Overall study findings and caveats: VDJdb matching, biased toward anti-spike CD8 responses, missed private and CD4 specificities.

Per the germline V gene, CDR1 is SGHKS and CDR2 is YYEKEE (reference sequence). This CDR3 spans 13 amino acids. The germline V and J ends were trimmed by 4 bases and 4 bases, with 11 bases remaining between them. This chain links TRBV5-5 with TRBJ2-5, with no clear D. The receptor comes from an adult who was a healthcare worker with PCR-confirmed SARS-CoV-2 infection or an uninfected control (not recorded which). Specimen: whole blood. CDR3 nucleotides: TGTGCCAGCAGCCGAATAACGGGAGAGACCCAGTACTTC. Translation gives CASSRITGETQYF.